The present TCR beta chain was sequenced within a study of cytomegalovirus exposure and HLA in healthy donors. Use of 60 Vbeta and 13 Jbeta primers characterized the PCR. TCRdb's table, derived via immunoSEQ multiplex PCR, lists solely in-frame clones and lacks some. The data show approximately 150,000 clones, 82% seen once. Findings of the study overall: As a later analysis showed, a missense DCLRE1C variant was linked to trimming of TCR beta V- and J-genes.

There are 18 residues in the CDR3. In germline, CDR1 is MNHEY, CDR2 SMNVEV (reference sequence). Trimming took 4 bases from V and 0 from J; bases not matched to a gene: 14. Concerning this clone itself: What it binds is not known.

V is TRBV27 and J is TRBJ2-7; TRBD2 agrees at 8 bases. The sample was PBMCs. This receptor was taken from a male donor in good health and CMV-seronegative. This CDR3 is CASSYSAGGAGGSYEQYF. The DNA for the CDR3 is TGTGCCAGCAGTTACTCTGCGGGGGGAGCGGGCGGCTCCTACGAGCAGTACTTC.